The source of this TCR beta chain is a study of OX40 agonist ivuxolimab in advanced cancers. Overall study context: Eligibility admitted prior anti-PD-1, anti-PD-L1 or anti-CTLA-4 therapy; 40% had some. General study findings and limits: CD8+ T cells showed, on average, more clonal expansion than CD4+ cells.

TCRdb's copy holds only in-frame clones and misses some; the assay was immunoSEQ multiplex PCR. This table holds 65,000 to 80,000 clones, around 86% found once. Details on this clone: Its cognate antigen is unknown.

At cycle 4 day 1, cycle 7 day 1, and baseline, blood was sampled. CDR3 length: 13 residues. Specimen: CD4+ or CD8+ T cells sorted from blood, collected in a trial of the OX40 agonist ivuxolimab. This clonotype was obtained from an adult with an advanced solid tumor such as melanoma, head and neck, liver or kidney cancer. The rearrangement links TRBV21-1 to TRBJ1-1; the table's D call TRBD1 went unverified against the DNA. TRBV21-1 corresponds to a pseudogene. CDR3 region: CASSKEGETEAFF. DNA for the CDR3: TGTGCCAGCAGCAAAGAGGGGGAGACTGAAGCTTTCTTT.